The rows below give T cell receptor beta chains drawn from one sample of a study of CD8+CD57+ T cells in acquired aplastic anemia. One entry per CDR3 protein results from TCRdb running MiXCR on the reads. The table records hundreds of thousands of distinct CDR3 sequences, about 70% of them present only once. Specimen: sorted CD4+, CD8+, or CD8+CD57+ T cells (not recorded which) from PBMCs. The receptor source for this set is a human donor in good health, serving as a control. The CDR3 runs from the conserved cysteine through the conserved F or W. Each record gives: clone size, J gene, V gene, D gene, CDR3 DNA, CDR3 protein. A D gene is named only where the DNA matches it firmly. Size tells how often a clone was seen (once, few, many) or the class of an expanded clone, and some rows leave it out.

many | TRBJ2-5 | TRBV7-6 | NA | TGTGCCAGCAGCGAGACTGGTGCCTTGATGACCCAGTACTTC | CASSETGALMTQYF
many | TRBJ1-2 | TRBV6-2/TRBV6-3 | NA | TGTGCCAGCAGTTACTCCCCCGCGTTGGGCGGCTACACCTTC | CASSYSPALGGYTF
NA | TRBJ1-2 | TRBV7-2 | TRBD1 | TGTGCCAGCAGCTCAGACAGGGGCGATGGCTACACCTTC | CASSSDRGDGYTF
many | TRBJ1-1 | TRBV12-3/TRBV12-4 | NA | TGTGCCAGCAGTTTTCAGGTGACCACTGAAGCTTTCTTT | CASSFQVTTEAFF
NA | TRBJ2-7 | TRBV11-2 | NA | TGTGCCAGCAGCTCCACGGGCTACGGCGAGCAGTACTTC | CASSSTGYGEQYF
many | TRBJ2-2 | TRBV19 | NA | TGTGCCAGTAAGGCCCAGTCGAACACCGGGGAGCTGTTTTTT | CASKAQSNTGELFF
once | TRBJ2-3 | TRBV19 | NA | TGTGCCAGTAGTATCGGGCCAGATACGCAGTATTTT | CASSIGPDTQYF
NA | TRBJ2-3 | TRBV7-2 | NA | TGTGCCAGCACCCCCCCGGGGGCGGGGGTAGATCCGCAGTATTTT | CASTPPGAGVDPQYF
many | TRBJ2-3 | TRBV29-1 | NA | TGCAGCGTTCAAGGCTTTCCCACAGATACGCAGTATTTT | CSVQGFPTDTQYF
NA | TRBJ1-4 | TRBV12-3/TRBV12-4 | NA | TGTGCCAGCAGTCCCAGGGGCACTCTCGGTAATGAAAAACTGTTTTTT | CASSPRGTLGNEKLFF
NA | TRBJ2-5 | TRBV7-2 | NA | TGTGCCAGCAGCTTCTGGCCGGGCGGGGCGGGAGAGACCCAGTACTTC | CASSFWPGGAGETQYF
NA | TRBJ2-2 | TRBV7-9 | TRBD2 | TGTGCCAGCAGCCTACTAGCGGGGGACACCGGGGAGCTGTTTTTT | CASSLLAGDTGELFF
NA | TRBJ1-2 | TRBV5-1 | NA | TGTGCCAGCAGCTTATCGGCGGGGGGGGCAGGTGGCTACACCTTC | CASSLSAGGAGGYTF
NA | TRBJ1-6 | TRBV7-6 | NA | TGTGCCAGCAGCTTAGGTCGAAGGGCGCAACACACCCAGTTT | CASSLGRRAQHTQF
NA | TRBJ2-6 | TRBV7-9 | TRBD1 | TGTGCCAGCAGCAAGGGACAGAGGGCCGCCGTAGCGACTTTC | CASSKGQRAAVATF
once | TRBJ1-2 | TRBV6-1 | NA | TGTGCCAACGGGTTTAAGGGGGACTATGGCTACACCTTC | CANGFKGDYGYTF
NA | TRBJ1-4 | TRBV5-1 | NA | TGCGCCGGCAGGGAGGGTCTTGGACTGAATAGTGGGGCGAATGAAAAACTGTTTTTT | CAGREGLGLNSGANEKLFF
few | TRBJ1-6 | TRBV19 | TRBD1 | TGTGCCAGTAGTCCTCCGGACAGGGGCAAGTCACCCCTCCACTTT | CASSPPDRGKSPLHF
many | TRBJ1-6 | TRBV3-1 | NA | TGTGCCAGCAGCTTCCGACAGTCTTATAATTCACCCCTCCACTTT | CASSFRQSYNSPLHF
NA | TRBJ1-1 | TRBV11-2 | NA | TGTGCCAGCAGCCCCATGGTCAGGAGCGGTGAAGCTTTCTTT | CASSPMVRSGEAFF
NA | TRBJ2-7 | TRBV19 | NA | TGTGCCAGTAGCTTAGGCAGGTACGAGCAGTACTTC | CASSLGRYEQYF
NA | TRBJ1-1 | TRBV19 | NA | TGTGCCAGTAGTCCGTCCCTCGGGGGGGTCACTGAAGCTTTCTTT | CASSPSLGGVTEAFF
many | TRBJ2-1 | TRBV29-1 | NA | TGCAGCGGACGATCTTGGGGGCAGAGTGAGCAGTTCTTC | CSGRSWGQSEQFF
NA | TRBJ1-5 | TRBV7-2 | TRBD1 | TGTGCCAGCACCCAAGACAGGGCAGGCAATCAGCCCCAGCAGCATTTT | CASTQDRAGNQPQQHF
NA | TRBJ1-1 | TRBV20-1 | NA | TGCAGTGCTAGAGACGCCGGGAGCCCCGACACTGAAGCTTTCTTT | CSARDAGSPDTEAFF
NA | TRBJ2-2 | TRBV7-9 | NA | TGTGCCAGCAGCTTCCCACCCGGCGAGACCCAGGACCTCTCTTTT | CASSFPPGETQDLSF
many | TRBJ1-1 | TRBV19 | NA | TGTGCCAGTAGTATTAGCCTGGGAGGCACTGAAGCTTTCTTT | CASSISLGGTEAFF
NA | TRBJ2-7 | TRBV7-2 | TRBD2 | TGCGCCAGCAGCCCCGCGGGGGTAGGCTACGTGAAGCACTTC | CASSPAGVGYVKHF